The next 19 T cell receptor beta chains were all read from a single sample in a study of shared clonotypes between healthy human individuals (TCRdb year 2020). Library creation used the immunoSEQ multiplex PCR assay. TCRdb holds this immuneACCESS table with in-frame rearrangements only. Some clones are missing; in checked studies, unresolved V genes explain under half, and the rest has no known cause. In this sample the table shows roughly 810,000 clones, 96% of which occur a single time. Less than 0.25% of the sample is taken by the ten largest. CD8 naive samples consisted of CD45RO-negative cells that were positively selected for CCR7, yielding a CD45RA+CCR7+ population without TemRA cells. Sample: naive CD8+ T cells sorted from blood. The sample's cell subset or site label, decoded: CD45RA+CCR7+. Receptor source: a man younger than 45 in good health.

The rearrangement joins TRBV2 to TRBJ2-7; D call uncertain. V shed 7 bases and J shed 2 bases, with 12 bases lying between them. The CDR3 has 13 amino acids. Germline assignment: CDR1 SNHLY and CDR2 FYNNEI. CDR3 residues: CASNSRVPYEQYF. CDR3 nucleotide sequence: TGTGCCAGCAATTCCCGGGTTCCCTACGAGCAGTACTTC.

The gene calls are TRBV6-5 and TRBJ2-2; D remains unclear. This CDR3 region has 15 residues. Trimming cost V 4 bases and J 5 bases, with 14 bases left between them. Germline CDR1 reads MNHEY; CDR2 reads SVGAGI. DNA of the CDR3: TGTGCCAGCAGTTCCCACATCTATTCGACCGGGGAGCTGTTTTTT. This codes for CASSSHIYSTGELFF.

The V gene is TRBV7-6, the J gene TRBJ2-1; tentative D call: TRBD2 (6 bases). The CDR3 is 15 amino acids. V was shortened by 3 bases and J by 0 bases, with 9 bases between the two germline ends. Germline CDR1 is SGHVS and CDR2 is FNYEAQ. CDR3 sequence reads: CASSLNGGSYNEQFF. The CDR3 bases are TGTGCCAGCAGCTTGAACGGGGGCTCCTACAATGAGCAGTTCTTC.

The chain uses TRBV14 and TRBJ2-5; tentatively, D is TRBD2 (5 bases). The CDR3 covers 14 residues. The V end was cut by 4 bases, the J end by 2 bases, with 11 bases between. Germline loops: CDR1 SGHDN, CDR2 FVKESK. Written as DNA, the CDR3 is TGTGCCAGCAGCCTCCGGGAAAGACAAGAGACCCAGTACTTC. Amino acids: CASSLRERQETQYF.

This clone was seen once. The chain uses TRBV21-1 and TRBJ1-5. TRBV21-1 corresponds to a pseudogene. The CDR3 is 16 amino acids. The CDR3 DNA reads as TGTGCCAGCAGGAGGTCGGGTCCCAAGAGCAATCAGCCCCAGCATTTT. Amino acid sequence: CASRRSGPKSNQPQHF.

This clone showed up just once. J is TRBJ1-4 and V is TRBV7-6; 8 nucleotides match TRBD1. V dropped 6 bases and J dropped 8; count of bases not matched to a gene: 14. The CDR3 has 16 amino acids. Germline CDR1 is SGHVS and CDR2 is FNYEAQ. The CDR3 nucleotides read TGTGCCAGCAGTGGTACCCCAGGGGGCGGCGACGAAAAACTGTTTTTT. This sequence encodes CASSGTPGGGDEKLFF.

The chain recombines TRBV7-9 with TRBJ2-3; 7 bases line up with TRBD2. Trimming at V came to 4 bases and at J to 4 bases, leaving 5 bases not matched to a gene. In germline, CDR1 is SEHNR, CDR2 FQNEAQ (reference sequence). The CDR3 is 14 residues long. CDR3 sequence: CASSSWDYPDTQYF. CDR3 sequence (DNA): TGTGCCAGCAGCTCGTGGGACTACCCAGATACGCAGTATTTT.

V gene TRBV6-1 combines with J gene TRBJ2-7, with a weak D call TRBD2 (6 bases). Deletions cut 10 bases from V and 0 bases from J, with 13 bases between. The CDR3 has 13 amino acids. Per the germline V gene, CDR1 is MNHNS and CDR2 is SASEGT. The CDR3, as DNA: TGTGCCACCCTGGAGGGGATCTCCTACGAGCAGTACTTC. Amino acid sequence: CATLEGISYEQYF.

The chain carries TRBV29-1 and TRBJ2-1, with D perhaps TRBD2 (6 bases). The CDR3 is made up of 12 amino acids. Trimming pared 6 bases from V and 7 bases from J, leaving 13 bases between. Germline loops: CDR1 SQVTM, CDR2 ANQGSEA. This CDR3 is CSVQGTPNEQFF. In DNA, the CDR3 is TGCAGCGTGCAAGGGACTCCAAATGAGCAGTTCTTC.

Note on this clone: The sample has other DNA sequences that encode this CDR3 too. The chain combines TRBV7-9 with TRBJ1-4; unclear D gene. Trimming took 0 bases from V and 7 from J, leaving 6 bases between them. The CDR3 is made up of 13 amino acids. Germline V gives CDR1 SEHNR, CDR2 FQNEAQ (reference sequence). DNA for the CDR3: TGTGCCAGCAGCTTAGCTCTTGGTGAAAAACTGTTTTTT. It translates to CASSLALGEKLFF.

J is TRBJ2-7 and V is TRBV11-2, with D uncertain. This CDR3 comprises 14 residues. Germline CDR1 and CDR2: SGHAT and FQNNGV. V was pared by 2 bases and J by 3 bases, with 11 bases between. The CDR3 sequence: CASSLIGFDYEQYF. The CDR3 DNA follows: TGTGCCAGCAGCTTAATTGGGTTCGACTACGAGCAGTACTTC.

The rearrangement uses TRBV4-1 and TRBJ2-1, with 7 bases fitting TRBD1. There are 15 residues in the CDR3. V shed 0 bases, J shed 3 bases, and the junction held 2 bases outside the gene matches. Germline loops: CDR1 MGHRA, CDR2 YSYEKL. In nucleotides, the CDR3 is TGCGCCAGCAGCCAAGATGGGGACAGCTACAATGAGCAGTTCTTC. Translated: CASSQDGDSYNEQFF.

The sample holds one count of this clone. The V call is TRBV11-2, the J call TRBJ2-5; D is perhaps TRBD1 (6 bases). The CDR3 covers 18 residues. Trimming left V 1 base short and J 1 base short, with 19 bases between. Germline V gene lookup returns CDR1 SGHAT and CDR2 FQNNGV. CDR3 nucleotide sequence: TGTGCCAGCAGCTTAGGAGGGACCTTAAAGGGGGTCCAAGAGACCCAGTACTTC. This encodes CASSLGGTLKGVQETQYF.

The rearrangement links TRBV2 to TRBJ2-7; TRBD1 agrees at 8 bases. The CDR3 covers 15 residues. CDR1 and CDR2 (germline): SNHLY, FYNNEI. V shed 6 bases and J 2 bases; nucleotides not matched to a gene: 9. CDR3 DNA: TGTGCCAGCAGCAGATTGGACAGGGAAACCTACGAGCAGTACTTC. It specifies CASSRLDRETYEQYF.

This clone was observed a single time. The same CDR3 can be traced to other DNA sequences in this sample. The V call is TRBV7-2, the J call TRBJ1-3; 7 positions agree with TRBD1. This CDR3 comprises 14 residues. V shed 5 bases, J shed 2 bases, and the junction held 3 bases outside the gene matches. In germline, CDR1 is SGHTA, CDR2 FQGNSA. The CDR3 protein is CASSPTGAGNTIYF. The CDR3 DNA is TGTGCCAGCAGCCCTACAGGGGCTGGAAACACCATATATTTT. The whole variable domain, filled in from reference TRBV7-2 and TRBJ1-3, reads GAGVSQSPSNKVTEKGKDVELRCDPISGHTALYWYRQSLGQGLEFLIYFQGNSAPDKSGLPSDRFSAERTGGSVSTLTIQRTQQEDSAVYLCASSPTGAGNTIYFGEGSWLTVV.

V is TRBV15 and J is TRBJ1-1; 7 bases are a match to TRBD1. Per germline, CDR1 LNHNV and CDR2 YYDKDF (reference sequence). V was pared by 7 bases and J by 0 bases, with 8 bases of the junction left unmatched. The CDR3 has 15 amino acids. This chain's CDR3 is CATTYIQGMNTEAFF. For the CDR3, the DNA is TGTGCCACCACTTACATACAGGGGATGAACACTGAAGCTTTCTTT.

The CDR3 DNA is TGTGCCAGCAGCGTAGGGGTCGCAACCTACGAGCAGTACTTC. Amino acids: CASSVGVATYEQYF. The V and J genes are TRBV9 and TRBJ2-7, with D uncertain. V was trimmed by 0 bases and J by 2 bases, leaving 9 bases between them. Germline V gives CDR1 SGDLS, CDR2 YYNGEE. This CDR3 is 14 amino acids long. Looking up the rest from reference TRBV9 and TRBJ2-7 gives the full variable domain: DSGVTQTPKHLITATGQRVTLRCSPRSGDLSVYWYQQSLDQGLQFLIQYYNGEERAKGNILERFSAQQFPDLHSELNLSSLELGDSALYFCASSVGVATYEQYFGPGTRLTVT.

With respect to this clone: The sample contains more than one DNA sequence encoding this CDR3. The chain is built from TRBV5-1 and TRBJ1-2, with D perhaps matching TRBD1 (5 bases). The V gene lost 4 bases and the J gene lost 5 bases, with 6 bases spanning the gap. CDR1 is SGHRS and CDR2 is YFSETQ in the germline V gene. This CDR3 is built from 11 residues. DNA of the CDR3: TGCGCCAGCAGCCAGGGATATGGCTACACCTTC. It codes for CASSQGYGYTF.

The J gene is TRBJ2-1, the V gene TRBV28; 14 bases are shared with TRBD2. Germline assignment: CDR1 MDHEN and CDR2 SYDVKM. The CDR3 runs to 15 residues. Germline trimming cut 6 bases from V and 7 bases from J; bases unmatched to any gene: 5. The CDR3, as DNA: TGTGCCAGCAGCACTAGGACTAGCGGGGGGAATGAGCAGTTCTTC. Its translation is CASSTRTSGGNEQFF. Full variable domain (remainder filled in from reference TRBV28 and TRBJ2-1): DVKVTQSSRYLVKRTGEKVFLECVQDMDHENMFWYRQDPGLGLRLIYFSYDVKMKEKGDIPEGYSVSREKKERFSLILESASTNQTSMYLCASSTRTSGGNEQFFGPGTRLTVL.